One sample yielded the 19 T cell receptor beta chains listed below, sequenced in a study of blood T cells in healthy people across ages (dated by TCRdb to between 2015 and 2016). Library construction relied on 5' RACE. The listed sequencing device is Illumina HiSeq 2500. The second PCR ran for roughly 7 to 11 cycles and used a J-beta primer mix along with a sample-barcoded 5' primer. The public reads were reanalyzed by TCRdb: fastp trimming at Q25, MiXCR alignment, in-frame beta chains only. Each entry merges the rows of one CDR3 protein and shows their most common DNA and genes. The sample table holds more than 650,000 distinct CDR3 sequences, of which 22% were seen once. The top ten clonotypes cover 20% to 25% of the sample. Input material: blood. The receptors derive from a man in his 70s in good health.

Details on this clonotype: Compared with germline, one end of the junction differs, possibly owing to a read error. In nucleotides, the CDR3 is TGTGCCAGCGGTATCGGATCGAACACTGGAGCTTTCTTT. Translating it yields CASGIGSNTGAFF. The rearrangement links TRBV6-6 to TRBJ1-1, with D uncertain. The germline gives CDR1 MNHNY, CDR2 SVGAGI (reference sequence). This CDR3 comprises 13 residues.

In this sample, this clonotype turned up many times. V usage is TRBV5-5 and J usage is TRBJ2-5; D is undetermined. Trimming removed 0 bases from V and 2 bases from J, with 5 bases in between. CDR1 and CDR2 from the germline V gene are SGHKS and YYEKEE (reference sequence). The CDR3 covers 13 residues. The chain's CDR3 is CASSLAQQETQYF. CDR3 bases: TGTGCCAGCAGCTTGGCACAGCAAGAGACCCAGTACTTC.

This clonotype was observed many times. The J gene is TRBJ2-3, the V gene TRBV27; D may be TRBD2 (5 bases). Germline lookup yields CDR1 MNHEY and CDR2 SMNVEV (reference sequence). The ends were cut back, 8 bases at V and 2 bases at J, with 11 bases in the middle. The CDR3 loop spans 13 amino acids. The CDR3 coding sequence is TGTGCCAGCTCTTTGGGAGTCACAGATACGCAGTATTTT. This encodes CASSLGVTDTQYF.

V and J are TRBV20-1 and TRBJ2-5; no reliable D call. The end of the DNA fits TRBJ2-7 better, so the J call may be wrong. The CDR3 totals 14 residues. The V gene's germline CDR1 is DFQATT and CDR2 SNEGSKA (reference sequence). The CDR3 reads CSARDLLQSGEQYF. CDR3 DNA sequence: TGCAGTGCTAGAGATCTCTTACAGTCAGGCGAGCAGTACTTC.

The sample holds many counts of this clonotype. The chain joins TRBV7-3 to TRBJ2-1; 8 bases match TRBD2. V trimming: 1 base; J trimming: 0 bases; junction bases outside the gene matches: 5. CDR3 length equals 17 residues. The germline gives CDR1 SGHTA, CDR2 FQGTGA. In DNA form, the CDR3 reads TGTGCCAGCAGCTTAATTTCTAGCGGGCACTCCTACAATGAGCAGTTCTTC. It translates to CASSLISSGHSYNEQFF.

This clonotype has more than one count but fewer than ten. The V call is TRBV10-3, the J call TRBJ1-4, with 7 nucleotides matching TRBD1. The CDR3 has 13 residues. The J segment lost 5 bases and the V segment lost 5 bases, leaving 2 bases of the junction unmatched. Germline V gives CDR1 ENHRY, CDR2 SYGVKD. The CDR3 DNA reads TGTGCCATCAGTCTACAGGGGAATGAAAAACTGTTTTTT. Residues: CAISLQGNEKLFF.

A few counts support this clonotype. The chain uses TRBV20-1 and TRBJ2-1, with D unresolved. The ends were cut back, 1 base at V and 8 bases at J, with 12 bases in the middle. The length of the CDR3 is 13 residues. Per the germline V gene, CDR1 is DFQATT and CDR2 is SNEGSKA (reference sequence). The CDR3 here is CSARVWPAYEQFF. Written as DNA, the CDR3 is TGCAGTGCTAGAGTCTGGCCCGCGTATGAGCAGTTCTTC.

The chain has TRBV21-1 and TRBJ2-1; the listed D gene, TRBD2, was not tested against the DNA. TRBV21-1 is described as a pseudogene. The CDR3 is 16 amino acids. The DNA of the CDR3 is TGTGCCAGCAGCAAACCGACTAGCGGAGGCCCACATGAGCAGTTCTTC. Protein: CASSKPTSGGPHEQFF.

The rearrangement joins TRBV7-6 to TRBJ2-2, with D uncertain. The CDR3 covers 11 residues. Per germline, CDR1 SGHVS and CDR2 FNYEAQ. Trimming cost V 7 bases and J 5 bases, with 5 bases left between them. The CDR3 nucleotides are TGTGCCAGCACTATGACCGGGGAGCTGTTTTTT. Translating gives CASTMTGELFF. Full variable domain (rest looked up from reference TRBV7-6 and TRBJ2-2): GAGVSQSPRYKVTKRGQDVALRCDPISGHVSLYWYRQALGQGPEFLTYFNYEAQQDKSGLPNDRFSAERPEGSISTLTIQRTEQRDSAMYRCASTMTGELFFGEGSRLTVL.

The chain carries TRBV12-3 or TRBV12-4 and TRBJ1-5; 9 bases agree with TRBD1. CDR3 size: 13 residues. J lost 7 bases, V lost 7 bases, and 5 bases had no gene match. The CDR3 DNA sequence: TGTGCCAGCATGCGGACAGGGGACCAGCCCCAGCATTTT. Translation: CASMRTGDQPQHF.

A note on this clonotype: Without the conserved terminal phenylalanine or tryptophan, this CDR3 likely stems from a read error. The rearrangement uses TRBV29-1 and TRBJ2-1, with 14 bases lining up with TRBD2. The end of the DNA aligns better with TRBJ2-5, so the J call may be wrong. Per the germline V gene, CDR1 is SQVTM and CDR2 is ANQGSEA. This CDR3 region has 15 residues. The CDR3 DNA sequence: TGCAGCGCTGGGACTAGCGGGGGATTTAGGGAGACCCAGTACGTC. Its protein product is CSAGTSGGFRETQYV.

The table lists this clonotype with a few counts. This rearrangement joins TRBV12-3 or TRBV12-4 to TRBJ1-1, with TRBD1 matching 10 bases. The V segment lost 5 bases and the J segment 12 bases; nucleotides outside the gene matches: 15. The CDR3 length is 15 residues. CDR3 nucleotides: TGTGCCAGCAGTCCCACTCCGACAGGGGGCGGGTTAACTTTCTTT. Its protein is CASSPTPTGGGLTFF.

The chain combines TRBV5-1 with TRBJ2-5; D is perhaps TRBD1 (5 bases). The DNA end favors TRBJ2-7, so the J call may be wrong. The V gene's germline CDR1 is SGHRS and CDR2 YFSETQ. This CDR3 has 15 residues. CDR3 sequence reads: CASSLTDSRAYEQYF. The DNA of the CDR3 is TGCGCCAGCAGCTTGACAGACAGTCGGGCCTACGAGCAGTACTTC.

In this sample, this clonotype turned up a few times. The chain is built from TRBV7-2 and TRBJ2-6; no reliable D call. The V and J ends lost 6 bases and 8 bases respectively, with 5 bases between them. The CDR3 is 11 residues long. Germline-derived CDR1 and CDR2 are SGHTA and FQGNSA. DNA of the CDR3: TGTGCCAGCAGATTGTCCAACGTCCTGACTTTC. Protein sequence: CASRLSNVLTF. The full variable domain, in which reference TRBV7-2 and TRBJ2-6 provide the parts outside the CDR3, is GAGVSQSPSNKVTEKGKDVELRCDPISGHTALYWYRQSLGQGLEFLIYFQGNSAPDKSGLPSDRFSAERTGGSVSTLTIQRTQQEDSAVYLCASRLSNVLTFGAGSRLTVL.

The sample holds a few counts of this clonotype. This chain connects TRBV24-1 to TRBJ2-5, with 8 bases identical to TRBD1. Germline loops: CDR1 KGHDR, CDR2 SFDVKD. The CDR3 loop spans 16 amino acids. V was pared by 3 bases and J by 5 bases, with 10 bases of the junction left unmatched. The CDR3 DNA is TGTGCCACCAGTGATAAGGACAGGGCTCTAAAGGAGACCCAGTACTTC. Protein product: CATSDKDRALKETQYF.

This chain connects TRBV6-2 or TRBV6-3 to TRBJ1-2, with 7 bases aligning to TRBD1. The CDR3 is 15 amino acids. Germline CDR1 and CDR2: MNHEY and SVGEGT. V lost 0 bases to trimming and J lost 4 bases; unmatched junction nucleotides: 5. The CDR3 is CASSYSPQGRYGYTF. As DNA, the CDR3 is TGTGCCAGCAGTTACTCGCCACAGGGGCGCTATGGCTACACCTTC.

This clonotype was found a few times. CDR3 sequence reads: CASSLGSASGDYEQYF. The CDR3 bases are TGTGCCAGCAGCTTAGGGTCGGCTAGCGGGGACTACGAGCAGTACTTC. The V and J genes are TRBV7-9 and TRBJ2-7, with 9 positions matching TRBD2. Germline CDR1 reads SEHNR; CDR2 reads FQNEAQ (reference sequence). Germline trimming cut 1 base from V and 3 bases from J; bases unmatched to any gene: 7. The CDR3 has 16 amino acids.

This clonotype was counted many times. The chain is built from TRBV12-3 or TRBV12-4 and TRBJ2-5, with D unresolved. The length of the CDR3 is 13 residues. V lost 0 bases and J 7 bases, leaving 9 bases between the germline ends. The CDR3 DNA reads TGTGCCAGCAGTTTAGCAGCCTTTGGGACCCAGTACTTC. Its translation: CASSLAAFGTQYF.

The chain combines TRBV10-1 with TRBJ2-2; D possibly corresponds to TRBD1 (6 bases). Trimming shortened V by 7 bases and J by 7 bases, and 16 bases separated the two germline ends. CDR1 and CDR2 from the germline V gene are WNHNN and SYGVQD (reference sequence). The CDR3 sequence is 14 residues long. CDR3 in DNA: TGCGCCAGCACTAGGGACACCGACGACGGGGAGCTGTTTTTT. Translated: CASTRDTDDGELFF.